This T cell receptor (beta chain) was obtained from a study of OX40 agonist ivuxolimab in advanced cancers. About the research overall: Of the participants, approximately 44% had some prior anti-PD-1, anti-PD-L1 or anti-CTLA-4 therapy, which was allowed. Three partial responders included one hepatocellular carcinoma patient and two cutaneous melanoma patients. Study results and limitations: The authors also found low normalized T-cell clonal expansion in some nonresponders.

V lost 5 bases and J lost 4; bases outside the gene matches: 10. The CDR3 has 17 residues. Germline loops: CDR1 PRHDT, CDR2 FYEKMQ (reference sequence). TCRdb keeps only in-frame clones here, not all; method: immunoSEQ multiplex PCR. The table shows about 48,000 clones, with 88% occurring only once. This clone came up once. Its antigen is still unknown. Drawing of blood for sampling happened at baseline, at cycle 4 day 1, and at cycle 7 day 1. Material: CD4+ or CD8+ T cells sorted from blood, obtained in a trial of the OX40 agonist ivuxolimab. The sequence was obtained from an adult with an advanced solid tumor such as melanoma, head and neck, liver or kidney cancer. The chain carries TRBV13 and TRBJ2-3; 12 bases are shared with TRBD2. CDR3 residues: CASSLRMTSGSSDTQYF. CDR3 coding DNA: TGTGCCAGCAGCCTGAGAATGACTAGCGGGAGCTCAGATACGCAGTATTTT.